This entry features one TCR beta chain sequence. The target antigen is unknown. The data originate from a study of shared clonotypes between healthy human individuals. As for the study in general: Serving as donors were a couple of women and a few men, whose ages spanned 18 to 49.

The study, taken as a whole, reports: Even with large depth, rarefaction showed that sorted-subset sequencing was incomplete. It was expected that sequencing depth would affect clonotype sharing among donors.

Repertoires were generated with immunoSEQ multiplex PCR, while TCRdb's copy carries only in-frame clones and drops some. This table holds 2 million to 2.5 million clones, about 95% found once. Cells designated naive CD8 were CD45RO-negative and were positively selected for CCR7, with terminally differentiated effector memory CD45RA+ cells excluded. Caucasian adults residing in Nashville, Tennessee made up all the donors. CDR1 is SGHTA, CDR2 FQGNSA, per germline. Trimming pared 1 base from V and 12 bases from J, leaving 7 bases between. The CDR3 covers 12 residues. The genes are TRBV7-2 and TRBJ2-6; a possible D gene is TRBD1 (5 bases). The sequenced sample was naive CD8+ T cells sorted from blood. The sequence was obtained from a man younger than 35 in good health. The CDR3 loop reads CASSLGQTVLTF. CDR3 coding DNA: TGTGCCAGCAGCTTAGGACAGACCGTCCTGACTTTC.